This T cell receptor beta chain was obtained from a study of T cells in Graves' hyperthyroidism and ophthalmopathy. This clonotype was counted many times. The CDR3 loop spans 17 amino acids. Germline trimming cut 2 bases from V and 0 bases from J; bases unmatched to any gene: 10. CDR1 DFQATT and CDR2 SNEGSKA come from the germline V gene (reference sequence). Amplified TCR beta CDR3 regions came from RNA transcripts. HTBI primers were employed in a first-round RT-PCR of the TCR CDR3. From the multiplex PCR reads, TCRdb called clonotypes with MiXCR, one entry per CDR3 protein. The sample contains about 620,000 distinct CDR3 sequences, around 16% of which appear only once.

This chain uses TRBV20-1 with TRBJ2-1; 7 bases align to TRBD2. The clonotype was recovered from a woman in her 30s with Graves' hyperthyroidism. Sequenced material: blood. The DNA for the CDR3 is TGCAGTGCTAGACGCGGGAGACAAACGGGCTCCTACAATGAGCAGTTCTTC. Its translation: CSARRGRQTGSYNEQFF.